Listed below are T cell receptor beta chains from one sample, sequenced in a study of identifying expanded T cells in peripheral blood. Clones were read by immunoSEQ multiplex PCR, and TCRdb kept only the in-frame ones, dropping some. The repertoire consists of under 110,000 clones, with roughly nine tenths occurring once and the leading ten covering about 15%. The sequencing sample was made of blood. The receptors shown here come from a person aged 18 to 70 in good health. Both conserved end residues are part of each CDR3. The D gene is left open where the match is weak. Not every row has a clone size; where given, it reads once, few, many or a size class.

clone_size,v_call,cdr3_length,j_call,d_call,cdr3_nt,cdr3_aa
NA,TRBV6-1,12,TRBJ1-2,NA,TGTGCCAGCAGTGGGTCCTCCTATGGCTACACCTTC,CASSGSSYGYTF
once,TRBV15,16,TRBJ2-1,NA,TGTGCCACCAGCAGCGGGTATTATGCCCTCTACAATGAGCAGTTCTTC,CATSSGYYALYNEQFF
NA,TRBV13,16,TRBJ1-6,TRBD1,TGTGCCAGCAGCTTAGGGTCCGGGACAGATAATTCACCCCTCCACTTT,CASSLGSGTDNSPLHF
NA,TRBV7-9,15,TRBJ1-2,NA,TGTGCCAGCGGACTTTCGGGCTCGGGGAGCTATGGCTACACCTTC,CASGLSGSGSYGYTF
NA,TRBV6-1,13,TRBJ1-5,TRBD1,TGTGCCAGCAGTCGGGACAGCGGACAGCCCCAGCATTTT,CASSRDSGQPQHF
NA,TRBV27,16,TRBJ2-1,NA,TGTGCCAGCAGTTTCTTTCCGGGGCCGGTCGACAATGAGCAGTTCTTC,CASSFFPGPVDNEQFF
NA,TRBV5-5,16,TRBJ1-2,NA,TGTGCCAGCAGCTCAGACCTAGGAGGCGCTAACTATGGCTACACCTTC,CASSSDLGGANYGYTF
NA,TRBV28,18,TRBJ1-3,NA,TGTGCCAGCAGGCCCCCTCTGGGCAGGGGACCCTCTGGAAACACCATATATTTT,CASRPPLGRGPSGNTIYF
NA,TRBV30,12,TRBJ2-1,NA,TGTGCCTGGAGTTCCTCCTACAATGAGCAGTTCTTC,CAWSSSYNEQFF
NA,TRBV10-2,13,TRBJ1-2,TRBD1,TGCGCCAGCAGTGACAGGGGGAGAGGAGGCTACACCTTC,CASSDRGRGGYTF
NA,TRBV29-1,12,TRBJ1-1,NA,TGCAGCGTTCGGGACGGGAACACTGAAGCTTTCTTT,CSVRDGNTEAFF
NA,TRBV6-1,14,TRBJ2-1,TRBD1,TGTGCCAGTGGGTGGTGGACAGGATTCAATGAGCAGTTCTTC,CASGWWTGFNEQFF
NA,TRBV6-1,13,TRBJ1-2,NA,TGTGCCAGCAGGACATGGAGGGGGGACGGCTACACCTTC,CASRTWRGDGYTF
NA,TRBV11-3,13,TRBJ2-5,NA,TGTGCCAGCAGCTTAAGGGGGGAAGAGACCCAGTACTTC,CASSLRGEETQYF
NA,TRBV6-5,13,TRBJ1-6,NA,TGTGCCAGCAGTGGACAGTATAATTCACCCCTCCACTTT,CASSGQYNSPLHF
NA,TRBV7-2,15,TRBJ1-5,NA,TGTGCCAGCAGCCACCGACCAGGCGGCAATCAGCCCCAGCATTTT,CASSHRPGGNQPQHF
NA,TRBV18,16,TRBJ1-3,NA,TGTGCCAGCTCACCACGAGACGGCGGCTCTGGAAACACCATATATTTT,CASSPRDGGSGNTIYF
NA,TRBV4-3,15,TRBJ1-1,NA,TGCGCCAGCAGCCAAGTCCGGTTCATGAACACTGAAGCTTTCTTT,CASSQVRFMNTEAFF
NA,TRBV7-9,17,TRBJ1-6,TRBD1,TGTGCCAGCAGCTCAACAAAAGGGACAGGGGGTAATTCACCCCTCCACTTT,CASSSTKGTGGNSPLHF
NA,TRBV19,11,TRBJ2-1,NA,TGTGCCAGTAGTTACTACAATGAGCAGTTCTTC,CASSYYNEQFF
few,TRBV9,15,TRBJ1-1,TRBD1,TGTGCCAGCAGCCCACCGAGGGGGCGCACCACTGAAGCTTTCTTT,CASSPPRGRTTEAFF
NA,TRBV29-1,14,TRBJ2-3,TRBD2,TGCAGCGTTGGAGGTGGGCTAGCGGAGGGGACGCAGTATTTT,CSVGGGLAEGTQYF
NA,TRBV18,17,TRBJ2-2,NA,TGTGCCAGCTCACCCCGAGGGACGGCGCGGGGCACCGGGGAGCTGTTTTTT,CASSPRGTARGTGELFF
few,TRBV28,14,TRBJ1-6,NA,TGTGCCAGCAGTTTTTGGGGGGCCGGGAACACCCTCCACTTT,CASSFWGAGNTLHF
once,TRBV11-3,14,TRBJ2-7,TRBD1,TGTGCCAGCAGCTCCCGGGACAGCGGCTACGAGCAGTACTTC,CASSSRDSGYEQYF
NA,TRBV12-5,12,TRBJ1-1,NA,TGTGCTAGTGGTGTTGAGAACACTGAAGCTTTCTTT,CASGVENTEAFF
NA,TRBV4-3,19,TRBJ1-6,NA,TGCGCCAGCAGCCCGGGTTTGGGGGCGCCGAGCTCCTATAATTCACCCCTCCACTTT,CASSPGLGAPSSYNSPLHF
NA,TRBV5-4,15,TRBJ1-3,TRBD1,TGTGCCAGCAGCCAAGGACAGGGGTCTGGAAACACCATATATTTT,CASSQGQGSGNTIYF
NA,TRBV19,14,TRBJ1-3,NA,TGTGCCAGTACCTACCGGGGACGTCCTGACACCATATATTTT,CASTYRGRPDTIYF
few,TRBV6-6,11,TRBJ1-6,NA,TGTGCCAGCCGATTTGATTCACCCCTCCACTTT,CASRFDSPLHF
NA,TRBV9,16,TRBJ1-2,NA,TGTGCCAGCAGCACGGGGGGCAGGGCCGACTCGTATGGCTACACCTTC,CASSTGGRADSYGYTF
NA,TRBV25-1,17,TRBJ1-2,NA,TGTGCCAGCAGTGAATCAGGTTTCGAGGGAGACGGGGAAGGCTACACCTTC,CASSESGFEGDGEGYTF